What follows is one T cell receptor (beta chain) and its context. Its matching antigen is unknown. Trimming cost V 3 bases and J 0 bases; bases outside gene matches: 4. The germline V gene encodes CDR1 LNHNV and CDR2 YYDKDF (reference sequence). CDR3 size: 18 residues. The data stem from a study of CD8 T cells in ankylosing spondylitis. General study points: Earlier reports found some motif variants in synovial fluid and blood in reactive arthritis. Among TCR beta sequences, a motif of under ten highly homologous variants appeared characteristic of ankylosing spondylitis blood. Reportedly, matched ankylosing spondylitis synovial fluid was significantly enriched for disease-linked clones.

In making TCR beta libraries, quantitative 5'-RACE with molecular barcodes was used. A single record per CDR3 protein comes from TCRdb applying MiXCR to the 5' RACE reads. The top ten clones hold more than 0.5% of a sample with 750,000 to 850,000 distinct CDR3 sequences, about 12% of them seen once. This receptor was identified in a male donor with ankylosing spondylitis. V and J are TRBV15 and TRBJ2-1, with TRBD2 identical over 14 bases. Material: blood, either unsorted or a sorted T cell fraction (not recorded which). The CDR3 bases are TGTGCCACCAGCAGGGGACTAGCGGGGGTGCTCTCCTACAATGAGCAGTTCTTC. Protein sequence: CATSRGLAGVLSYNEQFF.